The 24 T cell receptor beta chains listed next were all sequenced from one sample in a study of blood T cell repertoires in COVID-19 (dated by TCRdb to 2018 to 2020). Libraries came from the immunoSEQ multiplex PCR assay. Entries here come from immuneACCESS through TCRdb and include only in-frame sequences with V and J called. Some clones fail to appear in such tables; in the studies checked, an unresolved V gene covers under half of the shortfall, and the cause of the remainder is unknown. The table for this sample lists about 400,000 clones; roughly 90% of them were counted only once. The ten largest clones represent around 2% of the sample. The sequencing sample was made of PBMCs or T cells enriched from blood (not recorded which). The receptor set was obtained from a woman between 40 and 50 years old with acute COVID-19.

The chain has TRBV7-8 and TRBJ1-6; D unclear. This CDR3 is 15 amino acids long. V was pared by 5 bases and J by 10 bases, with 18 bases between. CDR1 is SGHVS, CDR2 FQNEAQ, per germline. The CDR3 spells CASSPNTPRGSPLHF. DNA for the CDR3: TGTGCCAGCAGCCCCAACACCCCTCGCGGATCACCCCTCCACTTT. Filled out from reference TRBV7-8 and TRBJ1-6, the complete variable domain reads GAGVSQSPRYKVAKRGQDVALRCDPISGHVSLFWYQQALGQGPEFLTYFQNEAQLDKSGLPSDRFFAERPEGSVSTLKIQRTQQEDSAVYLCASSPNTPRGSPLHFGNGTRLTVT.

The chain joins TRBV3-1 (or the pseudogene TRBV3-2) to TRBJ1-5, with TRBD1 matching over 8 bases. Germline trimming cut 6 bases from V and 6 bases from J; bases unmatched to any gene: 7. CDR1 and CDR2 from the germline V gene are LGHDT and YNNKEL (reference sequence). The CDR3 covers 14 residues. This chain's CDR3 is CASSYRGSSQPQHF. CDR3 nucleotide sequence: TGTGCCAGCAGTTACAGGGGGTCTTCTCAGCCCCAGCATTTT.

This clone was detected only a few times. The chain uses TRBV13 and TRBJ1-6; D is uncertain. The ends were cut back, 0 bases at V and 6 bases at J, with 3 bases in the middle. The CDR3 is 13 amino acids. Germline V lookup: CDR1 PRHDT, CDR2 FYEKMQ (reference sequence). The CDR3 region is CASSLGSNSPLHF. The CDR3 bases are TGTGCCAGCAGCTTAGGTAGTAATTCACCCCTCCACTTT.

This chain connects TRBV10-3 to TRBJ1-3; the match to TRBD1 covers 7 bases. Trimming cost V 5 bases and J 2 bases; bases outside gene matches: 0. The germline V gene encodes CDR1 ENHRY and CDR2 SYGVKD. The CDR3 is 13 residues long. CDR3 nucleotides: TGTGCCATCAGTACAGGGGCTGGAAACACCATATATTTT. Protein sequence: CAISTGAGNTIYF.

The chain recombines TRBV6-4 with TRBJ1-1; D gene uncertain. The CDR3 extends over 14 amino acids. V lost 7 bases, J lost 0 bases, and 12 bases lay in between. Germline CDR1 and CDR2: MRHNA and SNTAGT. CDR3 protein: CASKRDLLNTEAFF. CDR3 coding DNA: TGTGCCAGCAAAAGAGACTTGTTGAACACTGAAGCTTTCTTT.

This clone has just a few counts. The V gene is TRBV6-1, the J gene TRBJ2-7; 9 bases map to TRBD1. Trimming took 3 bases from V and 3 from J; bases not matched to a gene: 9. The germline V gene has CDR1 MNHNS and CDR2 SASEGT. CDR3 length: 16 residues. CDR3 protein: CASSEPGQGSGYEQYF. The CDR3 region has the DNA TGTGCCAGCAGTGAGCCGGGACAGGGAAGTGGCTACGAGCAGTACTTC.

V and J are TRBV7-2 and TRBJ1-1; the D is unclear. The length of the CDR3 is 13 residues. Trimming pared 2 bases from V and 3 bases from J, leaving 7 bases between. Looked up from germline, CDR1 is SGHTA and CDR2 is FQGNSA. CDR3 amino acids: CASSLTDYTEAFF. CDR3 DNA: TGTGCCAGCAGCTTAACGGACTACACTGAAGCTTTCTTT. Complete variable domain (other parts from reference TRBV7-2 and TRBJ1-1): GAGVSQSPSNKVTEKGKDVELRCDPISGHTALYWYRQSLGQGLEFLIYFQGNSAPDKSGLPSDRFSAERTGGSVSTLTIQRTQQEDSAVYLCASSLTDYTEAFFGQGTRLTVV.

The chain uses TRBV3-1 (or the pseudogene TRBV3-2) and TRBJ1-4, with D maybe TRBD1 (5 bases). In germline, CDR1 is LGHDT, CDR2 YNNKEL (reference sequence). Deletions cut 1 base from V and 8 bases from J, with 17 bases between. The CDR3 length is 16 residues. CDR3 bases: TGTGCCAGCAGCCAAGCCAGGGAGGGTTTTGGCGAAAAACTGTTTTTT. This gives the protein CASSQAREGFGEKLFF.

This clone has more than one count but fewer than ten. This chain connects TRBV3-1 (or the pseudogene TRBV3-2) to TRBJ1-2; D is possibly TRBD1 (6 bases). The ends were cut back, 6 bases at V and 0 bases at J, with 14 bases in the middle. The CDR3 is made up of 15 amino acids. Germline lookup yields CDR1 LGHDT and CDR2 YNNKEL (reference sequence). CDR3 sequence: CASSPSGQPNYGYTF. Written as DNA, the CDR3 is TGTGCCAGCAGTCCCTCTGGACAGCCTAACTATGGCTACACCTTC.

V usage is TRBV19 and J usage is TRBJ1-4, with D maybe TRBD1 (5 bases). Germline CDR1 is LNHDA and CDR2 is SQIVND (reference sequence). The germline V and J ends were trimmed by 5 bases and 6 bases, with 10 bases remaining between them. This CDR3 has 13 amino acids. CDR3: CASSEQGHEKLFF. As DNA, the CDR3 is TGTGCCAGTAGTGAGCAGGGTCATGAAAAACTGTTTTTT.

The chain carries TRBV6-1 and TRBJ1-1; D might be TRBD1 (6 bases). Germline loops: CDR1 MNHNS, CDR2 SASEGT. V shed 6 bases and J shed 4 bases, with 21 bases lying between them. The length of the CDR3 is 16 residues. The CDR3 is CASSEMTGGAFTEAFF. CDR3 DNA: TGTGCCAGCAGCGAAATGACGGGGGGCGCGTTCACTGAAGCTTTCTTT.

The chain joins TRBV20-1 to TRBJ1-1; D remains ambiguous. From germline, CDR1 is DFQATT and CDR2 SNEGSKA (reference sequence). The CDR3 covers 12 residues. The ends were cut back, 3 bases at V and 0 bases at J, with 5 bases in the middle. The CDR3 region is CSASGMNTEAFF. The CDR3 bases are TGCAGTGCTAGTGGTATGAACACTGAAGCTTTCTTT.

This chain links TRBV4-1 with TRBJ1-5; possibly TRBD1 for D (6 bases). The CDR3 is 14 amino acids. The germline CDR1 and CDR2 sequences are MGHRA and YSYEKL. Trimming left V 1 base short and J 5 bases short, with 9 bases between. The CDR3, as DNA: TGCGCCAGCAGCCAAGGGCAGGGGCATCAGCCCCAGCATTTT. Protein: CASSQGQGHQPQHF.

The rearrangement links TRBV6-5 to TRBJ2-7, with 7 bases lining up with TRBD1. This CDR3 has 14 amino acids. The germline CDR1 and CDR2 sequences are MNHEY and SVGAGI. V shed 7 bases and J 2 bases; nucleotides not matched to a gene: 8. The CDR3 nucleotides are TGTGCCAGCACAGCGGACAGGCGTCCCTACGAGCAGTACTTC. It translates to CASTADRRPYEQYF.

The chain couples TRBV2 to TRBJ2-5; TRBD2 matches 11 bases. CDR3 size: 17 residues. V shed 6 bases and J 1 base; nucleotides not matched to a gene: 10. Per germline, CDR1 SNHLY and CDR2 FYNNEI. The CDR3 nucleotides read TGTGCCAGCAGCGACGGGACTAGCGGAGAAACCCAAGAGACCCAGTACTTC. Amino acids: CASSDGTSGETQETQYF. Supplemented by reference TRBV2 and TRBJ2-5, the full variable domain reads EPEVTQTPSHQVTQMGQEVILRCVPISNHLYFYWYRQILGQKVEFLVSFYNNEISEKSEIFDDQFSVERPDGSNFTLKIRSTKLEDSAMYFCASSDGTSGETQETQYFGPGTRLLVL.

This sequence joins TRBV4-1 and TRBJ1-1; TRBD1 aligns across 9 bases. The CDR3 has 15 residues. The V gene end was trimmed by 3 bases and the J gene end by 1 base; junction bases not matched to a gene: 3. Germline V gene data show CDR1 as MGHRA and CDR2 as YSYEKL. CDR3 region: CASSHGQGRNTEAFF. CDR3 sequence (DNA): TGCGCCAGCAGCCACGGACAGGGGAGGAACACTGAAGCTTTCTTT.

CDR3 nucleotides: TGTGCCAGCTCACCACCGGCAGGAAACACCATATATTTT. Encoded protein: CASSPPAGNTIYF. The chain joins TRBV18 to TRBJ1-3; no reliable D call. V lost 0 bases and J lost 4, with 4 bases in between. Germline assignment: CDR1 KGHSH and CDR2 LQKENI. The CDR3 runs 13 residues.

The genes are TRBV9 and TRBJ2-3; D is perhaps TRBD2 (7 bases). The CDR3 has 16 residues. Germline CDR1 SGDLS, CDR2 YYNGEE. V was shortened by 4 bases and J by 2 bases, with 17 bases between the two germline ends. The CDR3 region has the DNA TGTGCCAGCAGCACATACTTCGGGGGGCCCACAGATACGCAGTATTTT. It encodes CASSTYFGGPTDTQYF.

This rearrangement joins TRBV30 to TRBJ1-5; 10 bases are a match to TRBD1. CDR1 is GTSNPN, CDR2 SVGIG, per germline (reference sequence). The CDR3 sequence is 18 residues long. With V trimmed by 3 bases and J by 2 bases, 13 bases remained unmatched. CDR3 sequence reads: CAWSKKGTGDIGNQPQHF. CDR3 bases: TGTGCCTGGAGCAAGAAAGGGACAGGGGACATCGGCAATCAGCCCCAGCATTTT. The full variable domain, rest sourced from reference TRBV30 and TRBJ1-5, is SQTIHQWPATLVQPVGSPLSLECTVEGTSNPNLYWYRQAAGRGLQLLFYSVGIGQISSEVPQNLSASRPQDRQFILSSKKLLLSDSGFYLCAWSKKGTGDIGNQPQHFGDGTRLSIL.

The rearrangement joins TRBV9 to TRBJ2-1, with 8 bases identical to TRBD2. Trimming took 4 bases from V and 15 from J; bases not matched to a gene: 12. Germline CDR1 and CDR2: SGDLS and YYNGEE. This CDR3 has 13 amino acids. The CDR3 region has the DNA TGTGCCAGCAGCCAGGGACTAGACTCCCCCCCGTTCTTC. Protein: CASSQGLDSPPFF. The full variable domain, rest sourced from reference TRBV9 and TRBJ2-1, is DSGVTQTPKHLITATGQRVTLRCSPRSGDLSVYWYQQSLDQGLQFLIQYYNGEERAKGNILERFSAQQFPDLHSELNLSSLELGDSALYFCASSQGLDSPPFFGPGTRLTVL.

The chain is built from TRBV2 and TRBJ1-1, with TRBD1 matching 11 bases. Trimming at V came to 7 bases and at J to 5 bases, leaving 6 bases not matched to a gene. Per germline, CDR1 SNHLY and CDR2 FYNNEI. The CDR3 loop spans 14 amino acids. CDR3: CASTVGTGGTEAFF. The CDR3 nucleotides read TGTGCCAGCACAGTCGGGACAGGGGGTACTGAAGCTTTCTTT.

Points on this clone: The conserved phenylalanine or tryptophan normally closing the CDR3 is absent here, so this likely arose from a read error. Because the CDR3's place on the DNA is in doubt, the DNA is left out and the CDR3 is given as listed by TCRdb. J is TRBJ1-1 and V is TRBV21-1. TRBV21-1 is an annotated pseudogene. Counting both end residues, the CDR3 totals 9 amino acids. CDR3 sequence reads: CASSKVGEG.

The chain links TRBV5-1 to TRBJ1-2; the D is unclear. The CDR3 covers 14 residues. Per the germline V gene, CDR1 is SGHRS and CDR2 is YFSETQ. Trimming took 0 bases from V and 8 from J, leaving 14 bases between them. The CDR3 nucleotides read TGCGCCAGCAGCTTGGGACACCTCGAGGGAGGCTACACCTTC. The encoded protein is CASSLGHLEGGYTF.

This clone was observed a few times. This chain connects TRBV15 to TRBJ2-5; perhaps TRBD1 as D (6 bases). Trimming took off 1 base at V and 1 base at J, with 13 bases between the two ends. The CDR3 has 16 amino acids. CDR1 LNHNV and CDR2 YYDKDF come from the germline V gene (reference sequence). The CDR3 protein is CATSRGFWGLQETQYF. The CDR3 DNA reads TGTGCCACCAGCAGAGGCTTCTGGGGGCTCCAAGAGACCCAGTACTTC.